This section outlines one T cell receptor beta chain sequence together with its context. Its antigen is unknown. The study ran its PCR with 60 Vbeta and 13 Jbeta primers. TCRdb's copy holds only in-frame clones and misses some; the assay was immunoSEQ multiplex PCR. The sample contains 200,000 or so clones, over 70% of which appear only once. The sample belongs to a study of cytomegalovirus exposure and HLA in healthy donors. The V gene end was trimmed by 4 bases and the J gene end by 4 bases; junction bases not matched to a gene: 5. The CDR3 is 15 amino acids. Germline assignment: CDR1 SGHNT and CDR2 YYREEE (reference sequence). Study-wide points: Most TCR sequences showed up rarely, but some public TCRs showed up in many donors. The study carried out a later analysis of TCR beta sequences. It associated some 17,000 of them with specific HLA alleles at a false discovery rate of 0.05.

This receptor was identified in a boy aged 2 to 10 in good health and CMV-seronegative. The specimen was PBMCs. The V call is TRBV5-4, the J call TRBJ2-1; 10 nucleotides match TRBD2. CDR3 in amino acids: CASSLGTSEYNEQFF. In nucleotides, the CDR3 is TGTGCCAGCAGCCTAGGGACTAGCGAATACAATGAGCAGTTCTTC.